The 25 T cell receptor beta chains presented below share a single source sample, sequenced in a study of T cells after yellow fever vaccination. TCRdb redid the calling of the 5' RACE reads with MiXCR, one entry per CDR3 protein. The top ten clones hold under 20% of a sample with 250,000 or so distinct CDR3 sequences, 3.6% of them seen once. The sample was PBMCs, taken 15 days after the yellow fever booster vaccination. The source of these receptors is a man aged 18-30 years who received the YFV17D yellow fever vaccine.

This clonotype appeared many times. V usage is TRBV29-1 and J usage is TRBJ2-4; D is perhaps TRBD1 or TRBD2 (7 bases each). The CDR3 length is 17 residues. Germline loops: CDR1 SQVTM, CDR2 ANQGSEA. V was trimmed by 4 bases and J by 5 bases, leaving 24 bases between them. The DNA of the CDR3 is TGCAGCGTTGTGGGAGGGGGCGCGCTCGAAGGGGAAAACATTCAGTACTTC. As protein: CSVVGGGALEGENIQYF.

At least ten counts were recorded for this clonotype. The V gene is TRBV20-1, the J gene TRBJ1-5; D is perhaps TRBD1 (5 bases). Germline V gives CDR1 DFQATT, CDR2 SNEGSKA (reference sequence). V was cut by 2 bases and J by 11 bases, with 19 bases left in between. This CDR3 region has 14 residues. CDR3: CSARWAGGVGAQHF. Written as DNA, the CDR3 is TGCAGTGCTAGATGGGCAGGAGGGGTTGGGGCCCAGCATTTT.

The table lists this clonotype with many counts. CDR3 bases: TGTGCCAGCAGTCCCCCCGCAACCTATGGCTACACCTTC. Protein sequence: CASSPPATYGYTF. The chain joins TRBV6-5 to TRBJ1-2, with unresolved D. CDR1 is MNHEY and CDR2 is SVGAGI in the germline V gene. The CDR3 loop spans 13 amino acids. V was pared by 5 bases and J by 4 bases, with 11 bases between.

The chain is built from TRBV19 and TRBJ1-5, with D perhaps TRBD1 (5 bases). The CDR3 has 15 amino acids. V was pared by 7 bases and J by 6 bases, with 19 bases between. Germline V lookup: CDR1 LNHDA, CDR2 SQIVND (reference sequence). The CDR3 loop reads CASTSGAGGVQPQHF. CDR3 DNA: TGTGCCAGTACCTCAGGAGCGGGGGGGGTTCAGCCCCAGCATTTT.

This clonotype came up many times. Written as DNA, the CDR3 is TGCGCCAGCAGCGAGTTTTCCGGGACTGGTAATTCACCCCTCCACTTT. Translated, it gives CASSEFSGTGNSPLHF. V gene TRBV5-1 combines with J gene TRBJ1-6; D possibly corresponds to TRBD1 (5 bases). The V end was cut by 4 bases, the J end by 6 bases, with 17 bases between. CDR1 is SGHRS and CDR2 is YFSETQ in the germline V gene. This CDR3 is built from 16 residues.

V and J are TRBV6-1 and TRBJ1-6; 7 bases are shared with TRBD1. Germline CDR1 and CDR2: MNHNS and SASEGT. V lost 6 bases to trimming and J lost 6 bases; unmatched junction nucleotides: 11. This CDR3 is built from 16 residues. The DNA for the CDR3 is TGTGCCAGCAGCCGTCCCCGGGACAGCCTTAATTCACCCCTCCACTTT. The encoded protein is CASSRPRDSLNSPLHF.

The table lists this clonotype with many counts. The CDR3, as DNA: TGTGCCAGCAGTAGGAGCGGGGTCCTCGAGCAGTACGTC. Translation: CASSRSGVLEQYV. The V and J genes are TRBV6-2 or TRBV6-3 and TRBJ2-7, with 7 bases matching TRBD2. With V trimmed by 5 bases and J by 6 bases, 7 bases remained unmatched. The CDR3 runs to 13 residues. Germline V gene data show CDR1 as MNHEY and CDR2 as SVGEGT.

This clonotype was counted many times. The chain recombines TRBV5-4 with TRBJ2-7, with unresolved D. Trimming removed 4 bases at V and 0 bases at J, with 5 bases between. Looked up from germline, CDR1 is SGHNT and CDR2 is YYREEE (reference sequence). The CDR3 has 12 residues. The CDR3 sequence is CASSPNSYEQYF. The CDR3 coding sequence is TGTGCCAGCAGCCCAAACTCCTACGAGCAGTACTTC.

This clonotype was found many times. This CDR3 is CAWSGGLAGTGELFF. The CDR3 bases are TGTGCCTGGAGTGGGGGACTAGCGGGCACCGGGGAGCTGTTTTTT. V usage is TRBV30 and J usage is TRBJ2-2, with 12 nucleotides matching TRBD2. The CDR3 is 15 amino acids. Unmatched junction bases numbered 1, after V lost 1 base and J lost 4 bases. Germline V CDR1 and CDR2: GTSNPN, SVGIG (reference sequence).

This clonotype was seen many times. The rearrangement links TRBV5-6 to TRBJ2-3; 10 bases match TRBD2. Trimming cost V 2 bases and J 5 bases; bases outside gene matches: 11. This CDR3 has 17 amino acids. Germline values: CDR1 SGHDT, CDR2 YYEEEE. The CDR3 reads CASSFLSGGPLGDTQYF. CDR3 in DNA: TGTGCCAGCAGCTTCCTTAGCGGGGGGCCTCTAGGAGATACGCAGTATTTT.

This clonotype was observed at least ten times. V and J are TRBV5-1 and TRBJ1-3, with 8 positions matching TRBD1. The CDR3 is 14 amino acids. The V segment lost 5 bases and the J segment 0 bases; nucleotides outside the gene matches: 1. In germline, CDR1 is SGHRS, CDR2 YFSETQ. The CDR3 DNA follows: TGCGCCAGCAGGGACAGGGCCTCTGGAAACACCATATATTTT. This gives the protein CASRDRASGNTIYF.

Ten or more counts support this clonotype. The V call is TRBV4-3, the J call TRBJ2-5; D uncertain. V was pared by 0 bases and J by 5 bases, with 13 bases between. The length of the CDR3 is 15 residues. Germline V CDR1 and CDR2: LGHNA, YSLEER. The CDR3 coding sequence is TGCGCCAGCAGCCAAGATCCTAGTATGGTCGAGACCCAGTACTTC. Translated, it gives CASSQDPSMVETQYF.

At least ten counts were recorded for this clonotype. This chain uses TRBV7-6 with TRBJ1-6, with 11 bases matching TRBD1. V lost 6 bases and J lost 8; bases outside the gene matches: 6. Germline CDR1 reads SGHVS; CDR2 reads FNYEAQ. This CDR3 region has 15 residues. The CDR3 DNA is TGTGCCAGCAGACCCGGGACAGGGGGTTATTCACCCCTCCACTTT. This sequence encodes CASRPGTGGYSPLHF.

This clonotype appeared many times. The gene calls are TRBV7-2 and TRBJ2-3; D perhaps matches TRBD2 (6 bases). V was shortened by 5 bases and J by 6 bases, with 18 bases between the two germline ends. CDR1 SGHTA and CDR2 FQGNSA come from the germline V gene. The CDR3 is 15 amino acids. The CDR3 protein is CASSRTPGGGDTQYF. For the CDR3, the DNA is TGTGCCAGCAGCCGTACCCCCGGTGGAGGGGATACGCAGTATTTT.

This clonotype was seen ten or more times. The chain joins TRBV5-6 to TRBJ1-1, with 7 bases aligning to TRBD1. V dropped 6 bases and J dropped 4; count of bases not matched to a gene: 9. Germline lookup yields CDR1 SGHDT and CDR2 YYEEEE. The CDR3 runs 14 residues. CDR3 bases: TGTGCCAGCAACGAAGGGGGCGCGGGCACTGAAGCTTTCTTT. This translates into CASNEGGAGTEAFF.

This clonotype was detected ten times or more. A much larger clone differs by one base, so this may be a read error. The chain carries TRBV7-2 and TRBJ2-3; 10 bases line up with TRBD2. Per the germline V gene, CDR1 is SGHTA and CDR2 is FQGNSA. V lost 1 base, J lost 0 bases, and 10 bases stayed unmatched. The CDR3 has 19 residues. DNA for the CDR3: TGTGCCAGCAGCTTAGGGCTAGCGGGGGACCCTTCTAGCACAGATACGCAGTATTTT. Translated: CASSLGLAGDPSSTDTQYF.

This clonotype occurred a few times. This chain links TRBV7-6 with TRBJ2-5; possible D gene TRBD1, 6 bases. The germline V gene encodes CDR1 SGHVS and CDR2 FNYEAQ. The CDR3 runs 15 residues. Trimming left V 2 bases short and J 2 bases short, with 12 bases between. The CDR3: CASSLYTGTQETQYF. DNA of the CDR3: TGTGCCAGCAGCTTATACACAGGGACGCAAGAGACCCAGTACTTC.

The chain carries TRBV12-3 or TRBV12-4 and TRBJ1-2; D is undetermined. The V gene lost 0 bases and the J gene lost 8 bases, with 7 bases spanning the gap. The CDR3 consists of 12 residues. The CDR3 DNA reads as TGTGCCAGCAGTTTAGCGGGTCAGGGCTACACCTTC. This codes for CASSLAGQGYTF.

The table lists this clonotype with many counts. At one end the junction does not follow the germline gene, possibly because of a read error. This chain connects TRBV2 to TRBJ2-5; D gene ambiguous. The V gene's germline CDR1 is SNHLY and CDR2 FYNNEI. The CDR3 loop spans 12 amino acids. CDR3 nucleotides: TGTGCCAGCACTGAAAGGGCAGAGACCCAGTACTTC. Translation gives CASTERAETQYF.

In its sample, this clonotype was seen many times. Here the CDR3 reads CASSLYAGGTSYEQYV. For the CDR3, the DNA is TGTGCCAGCAGCTTGTACGCGGGGGGCACCTCCTACGAGCAGTACGTC. The V call is TRBV5-6, the J call TRBJ2-7; 8 positions match TRBD2. From germline, CDR1 is SGHDT and CDR2 YYEEEE. V lost 1 base to trimming and J lost 0 bases; unmatched junction nucleotides: 6. CDR3 length equals 16 residues.

This clonotype has ten or more counts. The rearrangement links TRBV4-3 to TRBJ2-5, with 8 bases fitting TRBD1. Trimming took 3 bases from V and 5 from J; bases not matched to a gene: 14. CDR1 and CDR2 (germline): LGHNA, YSLEER. This CDR3 has 17 amino acids. The CDR3 sequence is CASSQLPGTGLEETQYF. Here the CDR3 DNA reads TGCGCCAGCAGCCAGCTCCCCGGGACAGGACTGGAGGAGACCCAGTACTTC.

This clonotype was observed many times. The chain joins TRBV7-2 to TRBJ1-5; maybe TRBD1 (5 bases). The V end was cut by 6 bases, the J end by 5 bases, with 11 bases between. Germline CDR1 is SGHTA and CDR2 is FQGNSA. CDR3 length: 13 residues. CDR3 DNA sequence: TGTGCCAGCAGTCGCCAGGGACATCAGCCCCAGCATTTT. This sequence encodes CASSRQGHQPQHF.

There are many counts of this clonotype. Written as DNA, the CDR3 is TGCGCCAGCAGCCTCCTACCTCGGGGGGATTCCTACGAGCAGTACTTC. Translation gives CASSLLPRGDSYEQYF. The rearrangement joins TRBV5-1 to TRBJ2-7; 7 bases are shared with TRBD2. Germline V gene lookup returns CDR1 SGHRS and CDR2 YFSETQ. Trimming took 4 bases from V and 1 from J; bases not matched to a gene: 11. This CDR3 has 16 amino acids.

This clonotype was seen more than once but under ten times. The chain employs TRBV20-1 and TRBJ1-5; TRBD1 might be the D (5 bases). From germline, CDR1 is DFQATT and CDR2 SNEGSKA (reference sequence). V lost 6 bases and J 3 bases, leaving 12 bases between the germline ends. The CDR3 covers 13 residues. The CDR3 DNA sequence: TGCAGTGCGGGACGGGGAGCCAATCAGCCCCAGCATTTT. Its translation is CSAGRGANQPQHF.

There are a few counts of this clonotype. V and J are TRBV5-4 and TRBJ1-5, with TRBD1 as a possible D gene (6 bases). The V gene's germline CDR1 is SGHNT and CDR2 YYREEE (reference sequence). Trimming shortened V by 2 bases and J by 1 base, and 10 bases separated the two germline ends. There are 15 residues in the CDR3. The CDR3 protein is CASSFGGESNQPQHF. The CDR3 DNA sequence: TGTGCCAGCAGCTTCGGGGGCGAGAGCAATCAGCCCCAGCATTTT. The variable domain in full, completed from reference TRBV5-4 and TRBJ1-5, reads ETGVTQSPTHLIKTRGQQVTLRCSSQSGHNTVSWYQQALGQGPQFIFQYYREEENGRGNFPPRFSGLQFPNYSSELNVNALELDDSALYLCASSFGGESNQPQHFGDGTRLSIL.